A single sample is the source of the 5 T cell receptor beta chains below, sequenced in a study of cytomegalovirus exposure and HLA in healthy donors. The PCR was carried out with 60 Vbeta primers and 13 Jbeta primers. Only in-frame clones appear in the TCRdb table, and some are missing; sequencing was by immunoSEQ multiplex PCR. The sample lists 150,000 to 200,000 clones; 76% were seen once. Sequenced input: PBMCs. Receptors were obtained from a woman in her twenties or thirties in good health and CMV-seropositive.

The chain recombines TRBV9 with TRBJ2-3, with 12 nucleotides matching TRBD2. CDR3 length: 17 residues. With V trimmed by 4 bases and J by 6 bases, 12 bases remained unmatched. CDR1 is SGDLS, CDR2 YYNGEE, per germline. The CDR3, as DNA: TGTGCCAGCAGCCTAACTAGCGGGGGGTTTTTTGGTGATACGCAGTATTTT. Its translation is CASSLTSGGFFGDTQYF.

The CDR3 loop reads CASGLAGPSYEQYF. The CDR3 nucleotides read TGTGCCAGCGGACTAGCGGGGCCCTCCTACGAGCAGTACTTC. The V call is TRBV14, the J call TRBJ2-7; 12 nucleotides match TRBD2. The CDR3 runs 14 residues. The germline V gene has CDR1 SGHDN and CDR2 FVKESK. The trim removed 8 bases at V and 0 bases at J, leaving 2 bases unmatched.

This clone showed up just once. Other DNA sequences from this sample encode an identical CDR3 as well. V and J are TRBV5-1 and TRBJ2-7, with 11 bases aligning to TRBD1. The trim removed 5 bases at V and 1 base at J, leaving 5 bases unmatched. CDR1 and CDR2 from the germline V gene are SGHRS and YFSETQ. The CDR3 extends over 15 amino acids. The CDR3 bases are TGCGCCAGCAGATGGACAGGGGGCGCTTCCTACGAGCAGTACTTC. This sequence encodes CASRWTGGASYEQYF.

The chain couples TRBV6-1 to TRBJ2-7, with TRBD1 identical over 12 bases. The junction had 7 bases not matched to a gene; V was cut back by 0 bases and J by 4 bases. CDR3 length: 17 amino acids. The germline V gene has CDR1 MNHNS and CDR2 SASEGT. CDR3 nucleotides: TGTGCCAGCAGTGAAGCGGGACAGGGGGCCTACCTATACGAGCAGTACTTC. Amino acids: CASSEAGQGAYLYEQYF.

The chain couples TRBV7-9 to TRBJ2-2, with D possibly TRBD2 on 6 matching bases. The CDR3 contains 15 residues. Germline V gene sequence: CDR1 SEHNR, CDR2 FQNEAQ (reference sequence). The germline V and J ends were trimmed by 5 bases and 5 bases, with 15 bases remaining between them. For the CDR3, the DNA is TGTGCCAGCAGCCTCCCACCGGGGGATACCGGGGAGCTGTTTTTT. This codes for CASSLPPGDTGELFF.